These 29 T cell receptor beta chains came from one sample sequenced in a study of cytomegalovirus exposure and HLA in healthy donors. 13 Jbeta primers and 60 Vbeta primers were used for the PCR. Method: immunoSEQ multiplex PCR; TCRdb's copy keeps in-frame clones and lacks some. In all, the sample yields 55,000 to 80,000 clones. The sequencing sample was made of PBMCs. The receptor set was obtained from a man aged 35 to 55 in good health and CMV-seronegative.

The chain joins TRBV19 to TRBJ2-1; 12 nucleotides line up with TRBD2. Germline V CDR1 and CDR2: LNHDA, SQIVND (reference sequence). V lost 7 bases and J lost 9; bases outside the gene matches: 13. This CDR3 comprises 16 residues. This CDR3 is CASTVTGLAGPGEQFF. The CDR3 nucleotides read TGTGCCAGTACCGTTACTGGACTAGCGGGGCCAGGTGAGCAGTTCTTC.

This chain uses TRBV27 with TRBJ2-1; TRBD2 is a possible D gene (5 bases). The CDR3 is 14 amino acids. Trimming left V 3 bases short and J 8 bases short, with 14 bases between. Germline V gene lookup returns CDR1 MNHEY and CDR2 SMNVEV (reference sequence). The CDR3 spells CASSFNTGSDEQFF. Here the CDR3 DNA reads TGTGCCAGCAGTTTTAACACGGGGAGTGATGAGCAGTTCTTC.

This chain connects TRBV5-4 to TRBJ2-3, with a tentative D call TRBD1 (8 bases). The CDR3 contains 15 residues. In germline, CDR1 is SGHNT, CDR2 YYREEE (reference sequence). V was pared by 4 bases and J by 3 bases, with 15 bases between. The CDR3 bases are TGTGCCAGCAGCCACGGACAGGGAGGGACAGATACGCAGTATTTT. Its protein product is CASSHGQGGTDTQYF.

V usage is TRBV5-4 and J usage is TRBJ1-1; possible D gene TRBD1, 5 bases. V lost 4 bases and J 1 base, leaving 14 bases between the germline ends. The V gene's germline CDR1 is SGHNT and CDR2 YYREEE (reference sequence). The CDR3 consists of 15 residues. CDR3 protein: CASSLNRQWNTEAFF. DNA of the CDR3: TGTGCCAGCAGCCTAAATAGACAGTGGAACACTGAAGCTTTCTTT.

The chain joins TRBV7-9 to TRBJ1-6; D uncertain. Per germline, CDR1 SEHNR and CDR2 FQNEAQ (reference sequence). This CDR3 is built from 15 residues. V lost 5 bases and J 7 bases, leaving 15 bases between the germline ends. CDR3 region: CASSPPGFGNSPLHF. The CDR3 region has the DNA TGTGCCAGCAGCCCGCCCGGGTTCGGGAATTCACCCCTCCACTTT.

This sequence joins TRBV28 and TRBJ2-7; D may be TRBD2 (5 bases). CDR1 is MDHEN and CDR2 is SYDVKM in the germline V gene. The CDR3 covers 15 residues. V lost 5 bases and J lost 3, with 17 bases in between. CDR3 nucleotides: TGTGCCAGCAGTACCCTGGAGAGGGCCCGCTACGAGCAGTACTTC. This encodes CASSTLERARYEQYF.

The chain couples TRBV27 to TRBJ2-7, with TRBD2 as a possible D gene (5 bases). V lost 4 bases to trimming and J lost 3 bases, with 16 bases between them. CDR3 length equals 15 residues. Germline CDR1 MNHEY, CDR2 SMNVEV (reference sequence). CDR3 amino acids: CASSSRPGKDYEQYF. The CDR3 nucleotides are TGTGCCAGCAGTTCCCGACCGGGAAAGGACTACGAGCAGTACTTC.

The chain carries TRBV9 and TRBJ2-1; TRBD2 matches 11 bases. The CDR3 spans 13 residues. Germline V CDR1 and CDR2: SGDLS, YYNGEE. Trimming at V came to 4 bases and at J to 10 bases, leaving 4 bases not matched to a gene. The CDR3 DNA follows: TGTGCCAGCAGCAAACGGACTAGCGGGGAGCAGTTCTTC. Encoded protein: CASSKRTSGEQFF.

The chain links TRBV9 to TRBJ2-1; D gene unclear. V was clipped by 0 bases and J by 7 bases, with 8 bases between them. Germline CDR1 and CDR2: SGDLS and YYNGEE. The CDR3 runs 13 residues. The DNA for the CDR3 is TGTGCCAGCAGCGTAGCCCCCCAAAATGAGCAGTTCTTC. This encodes CASSVAPQNEQFF.

The J gene is TRBJ1-3, the V gene TRBV6-5; D call uncertain. Germline assignment: CDR1 MNHEY and CDR2 SVGAGI. Trimming left V 7 bases short and J 1 base short, with 11 bases between. The CDR3 is made up of 14 amino acids. The CDR3 DNA sequence: TGTGCCAGCACGCGGCGCAGATCTGGAAACACCATATATTTT. This codes for CASTRRRSGNTIYF.

A remark on this clone: At one end the junction does not follow the germline gene, possibly because of a read error. The V gene is TRBV6-1, the J gene TRBJ1-2, with a tentative D call TRBD1 (5 bases). The CDR3 is made up of 10 amino acids. Germline V gives CDR1 MNHNS, CDR2 SASEGT. The CDR3 here is CASSEFVDSF. DNA for the CDR3: TGTGCCAGCAGTGAGTTTGTAGACAGCTTC.

This chain uses TRBV10-1 with TRBJ2-7, with D maybe TRBD1 (5 bases). Germline lookup yields CDR1 WNHNN and CDR2 SYGVQD (reference sequence). Trimming stripped 3 bases from V and 0 bases from J, with 15 bases between. This CDR3 spans 16 amino acids. The CDR3: CASSDSGQGASYEQYF. CDR3 in DNA: TGCGCCAGCAGTGATTCTGGGCAGGGCGCCTCCTACGAGCAGTACTTC.

The chain is built from TRBV18 and TRBJ2-3; D is perhaps TRBD1 (5 bases). The CDR3 contains 15 residues. V was trimmed by 6 bases and J by 2 bases, leaving 15 bases between them. Germline V gene sequence: CDR1 KGHSH, CDR2 LQKENI. CDR3 residues: CASSLRAGYTDTQYF. The CDR3 DNA follows: TGTGCCAGCTCGCTCCGGGCAGGGTACACAGATACGCAGTATTTT.

V usage is TRBV11-3 and J usage is TRBJ2-3, with 13 bases aligning to TRBD2. CDR1 and CDR2 (germline): SGHNT, YENEEA. There are 16 residues in the CDR3. The ends lost 4 bases at V and 1 base at J; junction bases unmatched: 2. CDR3 in DNA: TGTGCCAGCAGCTCCGGGACTAGCGGGGGCACAGATACGCAGTATTTT. Encoded protein: CASSSGTSGGTDTQYF.

The J gene is TRBJ1-5, the V gene TRBV30, with TRBD1 matching over 9 bases. CDR3 length: 16 amino acids. V lost 0 bases to trimming and J lost 2 bases; unmatched junction nucleotides: 5. Germline assignment: CDR1 GTSNPN and CDR2 SVGIG (reference sequence). CDR3 sequence: CAWSVQGASGNQPQHF. CDR3 bases: TGTGCCTGGAGTGTACAGGGGGCGAGTGGCAATCAGCCCCAGCATTTT.

This chain links TRBV5-4 with TRBJ2-1; TRBD2 matches at 7 bases. Germline V gene data show CDR1 as SGHNT and CDR2 as YYREEE (reference sequence). This CDR3 region has 16 residues. V was clipped by 2 bases and J by 4 bases; unmatched bases: 9. The CDR3 spells CASSFFTRGRYNEQFF. The CDR3 coding sequence is TGTGCCAGCAGCTTTTTTACCCGCGGGAGATACAATGAGCAGTTCTTC.

The chain has TRBV7-2 and TRBJ2-3; 8 bases map to TRBD2. Germline V gives CDR1 SGHTA, CDR2 FQGNSA. V gave up 8 bases and J gave up 8 bases; unmatched junction bases: 9. CDR3 length: 13 residues. The CDR3 region is CASGSTAGGTQYF. DNA for the CDR3: TGTGCCAGCGGGTCAACCGCGGGGGGTACGCAGTATTTT.

The chain links TRBV9 to TRBJ2-2, with D perhaps TRBD2 (6 bases). CDR1 and CDR2 (germline): SGDLS, YYNGEE. Trimming removed 0 bases from V and 3 bases from J, with 12 bases in between. The CDR3 has 16 amino acids. The CDR3 protein is CASSVDSRLDTGELFF. CDR3 bases: TGTGCCAGCAGCGTAGATTCGAGACTAGACACCGGGGAGCTGTTTTTT.

The chain employs TRBV6-6 and TRBJ2-2; 10 nucleotides match TRBD1. Germline V gene lookup returns CDR1 MNHNY and CDR2 SVGAGI (reference sequence). CDR3 length: 16 residues. Germline trimming cut 4 bases from V and 3 bases from J; bases unmatched to any gene: 5. The CDR3: CASSSTGTGDTGELFF. The CDR3 DNA sequence: TGTGCCAGCAGTTCAACCGGGACAGGGGACACCGGGGAGCTGTTTTTT.

J is TRBJ1-4 and V is TRBV7-9; tentative D call: TRBD1 (5 bases). Trimming pared 4 bases from V and 7 bases from J, leaving 16 bases between. Germline loops: CDR1 SEHNR, CDR2 FQNEAQ (reference sequence). The CDR3 is 15 residues long. CDR3 DNA: TGTGCCAGCAGCTCGGACCGGCCGGGGGGTGAAAAACTGTTTTTT. As protein: CASSSDRPGGEKLFF. Combining the CDR3 with reference TRBV7-9 and TRBJ1-4 gives the whole variable domain DTGVSQNPRHKITKRGQNVTFRCDPISEHNRLYWYRQTLGQGPEFLTYFQNEAQLEKSRLLSDRFSAERPKGSFSTLEIQRTEQGDSAMYLCASSSDRPGGEKLFFGSGTQLSVL.

The genes are TRBV30 and TRBJ2-3, with D possibly being TRBD2 (6 bases). The germline CDR1 and CDR2 sequences are GTSNPN and SVGIG (reference sequence). CDR3 length: 15 residues. V lost 4 bases and J lost 11, with 25 bases in between. The CDR3 spells CAWKEEGLADGRQYF. The CDR3 DNA reads TGTGCCTGGAAGGAGGAGGGACTGGCCGACGGGAGGCAGTATTTT.

The CDR3 DNA reads TGTGCCAGTAGTTTGGACAGGTACACCGGGGAGCTGTTTTTT. It yields the protein CASSLDRYTGELFF. This chain links TRBV19 with TRBJ2-2; 7 bases agree with TRBD1. The CDR3 extends over 14 amino acids. The J segment lost 3 bases and the V segment lost 5 bases, leaving 3 bases of the junction unmatched. Per germline, CDR1 LNHDA and CDR2 SQIVND (reference sequence).

V usage is TRBV7-3 and J usage is TRBJ2-3, with a possible D match to TRBD1 (6 bases). The CDR3 sequence is 15 residues long. Germline values: CDR1 SGHTA, CDR2 FQGTGA. The V end lost 3 bases, the J end lost 2 bases, and 12 bases lay between the germline ends. In DNA form, the CDR3 reads TGTGCCAGCAGCTTTTGGGACAAGGTCACAGATACGCAGTATTTT. Protein: CASSFWDKVTDTQYF. The entire variable domain, with the rest obtained from reference TRBV7-3 and TRBJ2-3, is as follows: GAGVSQTPSNKVTEKGKYVELRCDPISGHTALYWYRQSLGQGPEFLIYFQGTGAADDSGLPNDRFFAVRPEGSVSTLKIQRTERGDSAVYLCASSFWDKVTDTQYFGPGTRLTVL.

V usage is TRBV7-3 and J usage is TRBJ1-1; D is unresolved. CDR3 length: 12 amino acids. Germline CDR1 reads SGHTA; CDR2 reads FQGTGA. V lost 5 bases to trimming and J lost 3 bases, with 7 bases between them. The CDR3 sequence: CASSLPDTEAFF. The CDR3 DNA is TGTGCCAGCAGCCTCCCCGACACTGAAGCTTTCTTT.

V gene TRBV6-6 combines with J gene TRBJ2-1, with 7 bases lining up with TRBD2. The CDR3 runs 14 residues. The V and J ends lost 5 bases and 1 base, in that order; junction bases with no gene match: 2. CDR1 and CDR2 from the germline V gene are MNHNY and SVGAGI (reference sequence). CDR3 nucleotide sequence: TGTGCCAGCAGTCCCGGGGGGTCCTACAATGAGCAGTTCTTC. Its translation: CASSPGGSYNEQFF.

The chain uses TRBV28 and TRBJ1-6, with D tentatively TRBD1 (6 bases). The CDR3 spans 12 residues. Trimming stripped 6 bases from V and 7 bases from J, with 7 bases between. Germline V gene data show CDR1 as MDHEN and CDR2 as SYDVKM. In DNA form, the CDR3 reads TGTGCCAGCAGGACAGGCAATTCACCCCTCCACTTT. It yields the protein CASRTGNSPLHF.

The chain couples TRBV19 to TRBJ2-7, with D possibly TRBD2 on 6 matching bases. CDR1 LNHDA and CDR2 SQIVND come from the germline V gene (reference sequence). The CDR3 runs 13 residues. The V end lost 6 bases, the J end lost 4 bases, and 13 bases lay between the germline ends. The CDR3 coding sequence is TGTGCCAGTAGCCACGGGGGTATATACGAGCAGTACTTC. It specifies CASSHGGIYEQYF.

Details on this clone: At one of its ends the junction is not consistent with the germline gene, which may arise from a read error. The V gene is TRBV7-7, the J gene TRBJ2-2; TRBD1 might be the D (6 bases). This CDR3 spans 13 amino acids. CDR1 is SSHAT, CDR2 FNYEAQ, per germline (reference sequence). This CDR3 reads CASSLAGAGELFF. In DNA form, the CDR3 reads TGTGCTAGCAGCTTAGCAGGGGCCGGGGAGCTGTTTTTT.

This sequence joins TRBV10-3 and TRBJ2-1; 7 bases map to TRBD2. Germline V gene sequence: CDR1 ENHRY, CDR2 SYGVKD. The junction had 3 bases not matched to a gene; V was cut back by 6 bases and J by 1 base. The CDR3 extends over 14 amino acids. The CDR3 protein is CAISAGESYNEQFF. The DNA for the CDR3 is TGTGCCATCAGCGCGGGAGAGTCCTACAATGAGCAGTTCTTC.